The 27 T cell receptor beta chains presented below share a single source sample, sequenced in a study of T cell clones after liver transplantation. Here immunoSEQ multiplex PCR was the method, and the copy in TCRdb shows in-frame clones only, minus some. The sample carries 72,000 or so clones, roughly 80% recorded once. The sample here was CD4+ T cells from blood, taken at the 22-month timepoint. The receptors here all came from a human patient who received a liver transplant. The T cells may come from the graft donor.

The chain has TRBV10-3 and TRBJ1-1, with a tentative D call TRBD1 (5 bases). V lost 8 bases to trimming and J lost 0 bases, with 10 bases between them. Germline V gives CDR1 ENHRY, CDR2 SYGVKD. The CDR3 loop spans 13 amino acids. Here the CDR3 reads CAIGGGLNTEAFF. The CDR3 DNA follows: TGTGCCATCGGGGGAGGTCTGAACACTGAAGCTTTCTTT.

V gene TRBV9 combines with J gene TRBJ1-6; D unresolved. Germline V gives CDR1 SGDLS, CDR2 YYNGEE. V lost 4 bases to trimming and J lost 0 bases, with 17 bases between them. The CDR3 sequence is 18 residues long. The CDR3 here is CASSPAGYRSSYNSPLHF. In nucleotides, the CDR3 is TGTGCCAGCAGCCCCGCAGGATATAGAAGCTCCTATAATTCACCCCTCCACTTT.

The CDR3 nucleotides are TGTGCCAGCAGCTTAGAGGCGGGTGGCTACGAGCAGTACTTC. This sequence encodes CASSLEAGGYEQYF. V is TRBV7-2 and J is TRBJ2-7, with TRBD2 as a possible D gene (5 bases). The germline V and J ends were trimmed by 1 base and 3 bases, with 10 bases remaining between them. Per the germline V gene, CDR1 is SGHTA and CDR2 is FQGNSA. This CDR3 is 14 amino acids long.

The chain couples TRBV5-6 to TRBJ2-7; maybe TRBD1 (6 bases). The ends were cut back, 4 bases at V and 3 bases at J, with 14 bases in the middle. The CDR3 spans 14 residues. Germline CDR1 and CDR2: SGHDT and YYEEEE. The CDR3 loop reads CASSPQQGDYEQYF. CDR3 coding DNA: TGTGCCAGCAGCCCACAACAGGGAGACTACGAGCAGTACTTC.

The V gene is TRBV18, the J gene TRBJ1-5; weak D call: TRBD1 (5 bases). The V gene lost 3 bases and the J gene lost 4 bases, with 7 bases spanning the gap. CDR1 and CDR2 from the germline V gene are KGHSH and LQKENI. The CDR3 sequence is 13 residues long. This CDR3 reads CASSPDSNQPQHF. As DNA, the CDR3 is TGTGCCAGCTCACCCGACAGTAATCAGCCCCAGCATTTT. The entire variable domain, with the rest obtained from reference TRBV18 and TRBJ1-5, is as follows: NAGVMQNPRHLVRRRGQEARLRCSPMKGHSHVYWYRQLPEEGLKFMVYLQKENIIDESGMPKERFSAEFPKEGPSILRIQQVVRGDSAAYFCASSPDSNQPQHFGDGTRLSIL.

V usage is TRBV19 and J usage is TRBJ2-7; 7 bases fit TRBD2. The CDR3 length is 15 residues. CDR1 and CDR2 from the germline V gene are LNHDA and SQIVND (reference sequence). The V and J ends lost 6 bases and 5 bases, in that order; junction bases with no gene match: 13. CDR3 DNA: TGTGCCAGTAGGACGAGCGGGAACCCCTTCCACGAGCAGTACTTC. Residues: CASRTSGNPFHEQYF.

This chain uses TRBV7-5 with TRBJ2-3; TRBD1, the D gene given by the table, was not confirmed from the DNA. TRBV7-5 is a pseudogene segment. The CDR3 loop spans 18 amino acids. Here the CDR3 reads CARSPRGRGIRGFDTQYF. In nucleotides, the CDR3 is TGTGCCAGAAGCCCTAGGGGTAGGGGGATTAGGGGGTTCGATACGCAGTATTTT.

The CDR3 DNA follows: TGTGCCAGCCAGCCGGAAACCTCGGGCTTCTATGGCTACACCTTC. This sequence encodes CASQPETSGFYGYTF. J is TRBJ1-2 and V is TRBV19; D unresolved. V shed 9 bases and J shed 4 bases, with 21 bases lying between them. Germline V lookup: CDR1 LNHDA, CDR2 SQIVND (reference sequence). The CDR3 totals 15 residues. Together with reference TRBV19 and TRBJ1-2, the CDR3 gives the full variable domain: DGGITQSPKYLFRKEGQNVTLSCEQNLNHDAMYWYRQDPGQGLRLIYYSQIVNDFQKGDIAEGYSVSREKKESFPLTVTSAQKNPTAFYLCASQPETSGFYGYTFGSGTRLTVV.

The rearrangement uses TRBV5-1 and TRBJ2-3; 9 bases map to TRBD2. After removal of 0 bases from V and 1 base from J, the junction contained 9 bases not matched to a gene. This CDR3 region has 18 residues. Germline CDR1 SGHRS, CDR2 YFSETQ. DNA of the CDR3: TGCGCCAGCAGCTTGGAAACTAAGCGGGGGGCCCGCACAGATACGCAGTATTTT. Residues: CASSLETKRGARTDTQYF.

The chain combines TRBV2 with TRBJ1-5; 9 nucleotides line up with TRBD1. V trimming: 6 bases; J trimming: 6 bases; junction bases outside the gene matches: 6. The CDR3 consists of 14 residues. CDR1 is SNHLY and CDR2 is FYNNEI in the germline V gene. This CDR3 reads CASSLQGASQPQHF. CDR3 nucleotide sequence: TGTGCCAGCAGCCTACAGGGGGCGAGTCAGCCCCAGCATTTT.

V gene TRBV7-6 combines with J gene TRBJ2-3; no firm D call. The CDR3 spans 14 residues. Per germline, CDR1 SGHVS and CDR2 FNYEAQ. V lost 1 base and J 4 bases, leaving 9 bases between the germline ends. Written as DNA, the CDR3 is TGTGCCAGCAGCTTAGTCCCAGTCGCAGATACGCAGTATTTT. Translation: CASSLVPVADTQYF.

This clone has a handful of counts. The chain has TRBV5-1 and TRBJ1-6; the D is unclear. The CDR3 totals 15 residues. CDR1 and CDR2 (germline): SGHRS, YFSETQ. The V end lost 0 bases, the J end lost 4 bases, and 8 bases lay between the germline ends. The CDR3 sequence is CASSLVADYNSPLHF. The DNA for the CDR3 is TGCGCCAGCAGCTTGGTCGCAGATTATAATTCACCCCTCCACTTT.

This clone was counted a single time. This chain joins TRBV5-1 and TRBJ1-6; 7 nucleotides line up with TRBD1. Losses at the gene ends were 3 bases for V and 7 bases for J; bases not matched to a gene: 10. The CDR3 has 16 residues. The germline gives CDR1 SGHRS, CDR2 YFSETQ. The CDR3 protein is CASSSDGQAENSPLHF. CDR3 coding DNA: TGCGCCAGCAGCTCCGATGGACAGGCTGAGAATTCACCCCTCCACTTT.

The V gene is TRBV7-7, the J gene TRBJ2-2; D gene ambiguous. V dropped 0 bases and J dropped 2 bases, with 7 bases sitting between them. This CDR3 has 15 residues. Germline CDR1 is SSHAT and CDR2 is FNYEAQ (reference sequence). The DNA of the CDR3 is TGTGCCAGCAGCTTAGCCCCTACCAACACCGGGGAGCTGTTTTTT. Translated: CASSLAPTNTGELFF.

This rearrangement joins TRBV19 to TRBJ1-4, with D perhaps TRBD1 (6 bases). The CDR3 has 15 residues. V was clipped by 8 bases and J by 6 bases, with 19 bases between them. CDR1 is LNHDA and CDR2 is SQIVND in the germline V gene (reference sequence). This CDR3 reads CASSPTGQRDEKLFF. CDR3 bases: TGTGCCAGTTCCCCGACGGGACAAAGGGATGAAAAACTGTTTTTT. The full variable domain, completed using reference TRBV19 and TRBJ1-4, is DGGITQSPKYLFRKEGQNVTLSCEQNLNHDAMYWYRQDPGQGLRLIYYSQIVNDFQKGDIAEGYSVSREKKESFPLTVTSAQKNPTAFYLCASSPTGQRDEKLFFGSGTQLSVL.

In its sample, this clone was seen a few times. V is TRBV7-6 and J is TRBJ2-7; D may correspond to TRBD1 or TRBD2 (5 bases each). The CDR3 runs 13 residues. V was pared by 5 bases and J by 2 bases, with 10 bases between. Germline CDR1 SGHVS, CDR2 FNYEAQ. Written as DNA, the CDR3 is TGTGCCAGCAGCCGGGACGGACCCTACGAGCAGTACTTC. Protein: CASSRDGPYEQYF.

The chain combines TRBV14 with TRBJ2-5; unclear D gene. The V gene lost 1 base and the J gene lost 5 bases, with 8 bases spanning the gap. The CDR3 has 13 residues. The V gene's germline CDR1 is SGHDN and CDR2 FVKESK. The CDR3: CASSQGAGETQYF. CDR3 coding DNA: TGTGCCAGCAGCCAAGGGGCCGGGGAGACCCAGTACTTC.

The V and J genes are TRBV5-6 and TRBJ2-1; tentatively, D is TRBD2 (5 bases). With 4 bases removed from V and 9 bases from J, the gap between germline ends came to 23 bases. The CDR3 is made up of 16 amino acids. Germline CDR1 reads SGHDT; CDR2 reads YYEEEE. The CDR3 loop is CASSQYMLPEVTEQFF. CDR3 in DNA: TGTGCCAGCAGCCAATACATGCTGCCGGAGGTGACTGAGCAGTTCTTC.

This chain connects TRBV18 to TRBJ2-3, with 9 bases that match TRBD1. This CDR3 is built from 16 residues. The trim removed 3 bases at V and 10 bases at J, leaving 14 bases unmatched. The germline V gene encodes CDR1 KGHSH and CDR2 LQKENI. For the CDR3, the DNA is TGTGCCAGCTCACCCCCAAGGAGGACAGGGGACCTACCGCAGTATTTT. Protein product: CASSPPRRTGDLPQYF.

V gene TRBV18 combines with J gene TRBJ2-7, with TRBD1 identical over 8 bases. Germline-derived CDR1 and CDR2 are KGHSH and LQKENI. Unmatched junction bases numbered 6, after V lost 1 base and J lost 7 bases. The CDR3 has 14 residues. The CDR3 loop reads CASSPLPGQVEQYF. The CDR3 nucleotides are TGTGCCAGCTCACCACTCCCGGGACAGGTTGAGCAGTACTTC.

J is TRBJ2-1 and V is TRBV19; perhaps TRBD2 as D (6 bases). V lost 3 bases and J 6 bases, leaving 15 bases between the germline ends. The CDR3 contains 15 residues. Germline values: CDR1 LNHDA, CDR2 SQIVND (reference sequence). In nucleotides, the CDR3 is TGTGCCAGTAGTATTTTTGCGGGGAAAATCAATGAGCAGTTCTTC. Translated, it gives CASSIFAGKINEQFF. Variable domain in full (rest from reference TRBV19 and TRBJ2-1): DGGITQSPKYLFRKEGQNVTLSCEQNLNHDAMYWYRQDPGQGLRLIYYSQIVNDFQKGDIAEGYSVSREKKESFPLTVTSAQKNPTAFYLCASSIFAGKINEQFFGPGTRLTVL.

The CDR3 region has the DNA TGTGCCAGCAGTGAAGCCGGACAGTCGGTCTATGGCTACACCTTC. It encodes CASSEAGQSVYGYTF. The V call is TRBV6-1, the J call TRBJ1-2, with D perhaps TRBD1 (6 bases). Germline V CDR1 and CDR2: MNHNS, SASEGT. This CDR3 region has 15 residues. The V end lost 0 bases, the J end lost 4 bases, and 12 bases lay between the germline ends.

The chain uses TRBV28 and TRBJ2-7; 7 bases are a match to TRBD2. The CDR3 has 15 residues. Germline CDR1 is MDHEN and CDR2 is SYDVKM. V was pared by 4 bases and J by 2 bases, with 8 bases of the junction left unmatched. The CDR3 loop reads CASSSVRGRAYEQYF. As DNA, the CDR3 is TGTGCCAGCAGTTCGGTGCGGGGGAGGGCCTACGAGCAGTACTTC.

The chain joins TRBV7-2 to TRBJ1-5; D perhaps matches TRBD1 (5 bases). V dropped 5 bases and J dropped 5 bases, with 16 bases sitting between them. Looked up from germline, CDR1 is SGHTA and CDR2 is FQGNSA. CDR3 length: 15 residues. The CDR3 loop reads CASSQFPGPYQPQHF. As DNA, the CDR3 is TGTGCCAGCAGCCAGTTCCCGGGACCATATCAGCCCCAGCATTTT.

The chain employs TRBV27 and TRBJ2-1; 9 positions agree with TRBD1. This CDR3 contains 15 residues. Germline V gene lookup returns CDR1 MNHEY and CDR2 SMNVEV (reference sequence). Trimming cost V 6 bases and J 7 bases; bases outside gene matches: 10. In DNA form, the CDR3 reads TGTGCCAGCAGCCAAACAGGGGGCCGGGCGAATGAGCAGTTCTTC. This gives the protein CASSQTGGRANEQFF.

Only one count was recorded for this clone. The chain links TRBV14 to TRBJ1-1; D gene unclear. CDR1 is SGHDN and CDR2 is FVKESK in the germline V gene. The CDR3 runs to 16 residues. V was clipped by 3 bases and J by 0 bases, with 14 bases between them. The CDR3, as DNA: TGTGCCAGCAGCCAGGGGTATCGTACGGTGAACACTGAAGCTTTCTTT. It encodes CASSQGYRTVNTEAFF.

In this sample, this clone turned up once. This chain connects TRBV11-2 to TRBJ2-3, with TRBD1 identical over 9 bases. CDR3 length: 17 amino acids. The V and J ends lost 1 base and 3 bases, in that order; junction bases with no gene match: 8. Per germline, CDR1 SGHAT and CDR2 FQNNGV. CDR3 sequence (DNA): TGTGCCAGCAGCTTAGGCCGTGGGACAGGGTCGACAGATACGCAGTATTTT. Translating gives CASSLGRGTGSTDTQYF.